This T cell receptor beta chain came from a study of blood T cell repertoires in COVID-19. Across the study: Researchers got acute and convalescent COVID-19 samples from the United States, Italy and Spain. The analysed material was cDNA or gDNA that came from T cells, B-cell-depleted T cells, or PBMCs.

As handled by the study authors: From reference gene primer amplification, estimates of nucleated cell counts were derived. Sequencing was performed with immunoSEQ multiplex PCR; in TCRdb, only in-frame clones are kept and a portion is missing. V and J calls and clone size come straight from that table; D and trimming were deduced from the DNA. The table shows over 150,000 clones, with 65% to 85% occurring only once. Germline lookup yields CDR1 KGHSH and CDR2 LQKENI. V lost 5 bases to trimming and J lost 4 bases; unmatched junction nucleotides: 11. The CDR3 runs 16 residues. This clone was counted once.

This TCR derives from a woman aged 55-70 years with acute or convalescent COVID-19. The sample consisted of peripheral blood. This chain connects TRBV18 to TRBJ1-2; 9 bases are a match to TRBD1. CDR3 in DNA: TGTGCCAGCTCAGGGAGGACAGGGGCCCTCCTCTATGGCTACACCTTC. This gives the protein CASSGRTGALLYGYTF.